The clone carrying this T cell receptor beta chain was seen only once. As yet, its antigen is unknown. The data were taken from a study of a mutant IDH1 vaccine in newly diagnosed glioma. Germline lookup yields CDR1 SGHDT and CDR2 YYEEEE. V dropped 0 bases and J dropped 7 bases, with 11 bases sitting between them. CDR3 size: 14 residues. Noted time point: week 47, end of study. With topical imiquimod, each dose of the vaccine consisted of 300 ug of mutant IDH1 20-mer peptide. Assay used: immunoSEQ multiplex PCR; TCRdb lists only in-frame clones, some missing. The sample holds about 34,000 clones, around 87% seen once.

Here the sequenced sample was PBMCs, taken from a glioma patient whose treatment included an IDH1 peptide vaccine. This TCR was sampled from a woman between 25 and 40 years old with glioma. The V and J genes are TRBV5-6 and TRBJ1-5; D remains unclear. CDR3 in amino acids: CASSLGSVGQPQHF. Written as DNA, the CDR3 is TGTGCCAGCAGCTTGGGGAGCGTGGGGCAGCCCCAGCATTTT.